This TCR beta chain was obtained from a study of T cell repertoires in cytomegalovirus infection. Each CDR3 protein is one row after TCRdb ran MiXCR on the reads. The sample carries roughly 920,000 distinct CDR3 sequences, about 33% recorded once. The CDR3 has 19 residues. The V and J ends lost 0 bases and 8 bases respectively, with 26 bases between them. Germline lookup yields CDR1 SNHLY and CDR2 FYNNEI. This clonotype was seen only a few times. Its antigen remains unidentified. The receptor was isolated from a human donor in good health (CMV status not recorded). Some clones in this sample may be carry-over from other donors' samples. The chain couples TRBV2 to TRBJ2-1; D unclear. The specimen was cultured CD8+ T cells from PBMCs, collected from culture after CMV antigen stimulation. CDR3 sequence: CASSEALLGMELRLDEQFF. The CDR3 DNA reads as TGTGCCAGCAGTGAAGCGCTTCTAGGAATGGAACTCCGACTGGATGAGCAGTTCTTC.